This T cell receptor (beta chain) was captured by sequencing in a study of cytomegalovirus exposure and HLA in healthy donors. For this clone: As yet, its antigen is unknown.

Study-wide results and limits: The study found most TCR sequences rare, yet found some public TCRs in many donors.

PCR amplification relied on 60 Vbeta primers (plus 13 Jbeta primers). Measured with immunoSEQ multiplex PCR; TCRdb has only the in-frame clones, and not every one. Among 190,000 or so clones listed, 75% to 85% were seen once. The CDR3 covers 16 residues. The germline CDR1 and CDR2 sequences are LNHDA and SQIVND (reference sequence). The V segment lost 9 bases and the J segment 7 bases; nucleotides outside the gene matches: 20. The sequenced sample was PBMCs. This chain joins TRBV19 and TRBJ2-7, with 8 bases aligning to TRBD1. The clonotype was recovered from a boy aged 5-17 years in good health and CMV-seronegative. The CDR3 DNA reads TGTGCCAGCCAGGAGGCGCGGCAGACAGGGGTCGGGGAGCAGTACTTC. It encodes CASQEARQTGVGEQYF. The variable domain in full, completed from reference TRBV19 and TRBJ2-7, reads DGGITQSPKYLFRKEGQNVTLSCEQNLNHDAMYWYRQDPGQGLRLIYYSQIVNDFQKGDIAEGYSVSREKKESFPLTVTSAQKNPTAFYLCASQEARQTGVGEQYFGPGTRLTVT.